This is a list of T cell receptor beta chains from one sample in a study of graft-versus-host responses after intestinal transplantation. TCRdb's table, derived via immunoSEQ multiplex PCR, lists solely in-frame clones and lacks some. The table has 35,000 to 45,000 clones, 75% to 95% seen once. Specimen: PBMCs, collected 524 days after transplant. These receptors all stem from a human patient who received an intestinal transplant, so some T cells may come from the graft donor. Each CDR3 is given without its conserved first and last residue. Clone size is not always given. Where it is, it says once, few, many or a class for expanded clones.

ASSLSGTPSYEQY,once,TRBV5-1,TRBJ2-7
ASSEARGRLNTEAF,once,TRBV2,TRBJ1-1
ASSLLASGINTGELF,.,TRBV5-4,TRBJ2-2
ASSLGSYNEQF,.,TRBV28,TRBJ2-1
ASSLAESAGELF,once,TRBV5-1,TRBJ2-2
ASRLYRAGSNEQF,.,TRBV6-1,TRBJ2-1
ASRTGRQGAYEQY,.,TRBV6-6,TRBJ2-7
ASSFDRTSGGYNEQF,.,TRBV9,TRBJ2-1
ASSEYIGSQETQY,.,TRBV25-1,TRBJ2-5
ASSFFGVSQPQH,few,TRBV28,TRBJ1-5
ASSLWVTGYYGYT,.,TRBV28,TRBJ1-2
ASSLVLVQHYGYT,.,TRBV7-2,TRBJ1-2
ASSIAPGRRGDSPLH,.,TRBV19,TRBJ1-6
ASLPTGTTDTQY,few,TRBV19,TRBJ2-3
ASSYRDRVYEQY,.,TRBV7-9,TRBJ2-7
ASSGPGLAGGASYNEQF,.,TRBV27,TRBJ2-1
ASSLSAGGTYNEQF,.,TRBV27,TRBJ2-1
ASSQDRTRNPYEQY,.,TRBV4-1,TRBJ2-7
ASSRRGGYNEQF,.,TRBV19,TRBJ2-1
ASSSQKRISYNEQF,.,TRBV5-4,TRBJ2-1
ASSQTGGASGEQY,.,TRBV7-8,TRBJ2-7
ASSQGVASGRAVFTDTQY,.,TRBV4-3,TRBJ2-3
SARDSREQF,once,TRBV20-1,TRBJ2-1
ASSYSGLAGGYEQY,.,TRBV6-5,TRBJ2-7
ASTQTGDNEQF,.,TRBV6-6,TRBJ2-1
ASSLSGGDTQY,.,TRBV5-4,TRBJ2-3
ASSEPPVGSDTDTQY,.,TRBV6-1,TRBJ2-3
AISESTANYGYT,.,TRBV10-3,TRBJ1-2
ASSQSRSSNQPQH,.,TRBV4-1,TRBJ1-5
ASSLGGTPRETQY,.,TRBV7-7,TRBJ2-5
AWSSDSYEQY,.,TRBV30,TRBJ2-7
ASSSVLSRYEQY,.,TRBV11-1,TRBJ2-7
ASSRDPGQGSHGYT,.,TRBV4-1,TRBJ1-2
ASSPQATNEKLF,.,TRBV27,TRBJ1-4
ASSLGLAGANTGELF,.,TRBV28,TRBJ2-2
ASSLPGAGWNTEAF,.,TRBV28,TRBJ1-1
ASSLVSEATEKLF,.,TRBV28,TRBJ1-4
ASSQGRAGGSVTII,.,TRBV4-1,TRBJ2-7
ASSPPSGDPNTEAF,.,TRBV18,TRBJ1-1
ASSYSSLGGTTF,.,TRBV6-5,TRBJ1-1
ASRGTGSYNEQF,.,TRBV28,TRBJ2-1
AWRRQGNTGELF,.,TRBV30,TRBJ2-2
ASREGSYTGELF,.,TRBV27,TRBJ2-2
ASRGFRVGTEAF,.,TRBV19,TRBJ1-1
ASSRRQADQETQY,once,TRBV18,TRBJ2-5
ASSSSSGRTDTQY,.,TRBV28,TRBJ2-3
ASSLTGGTDTQY,.,TRBV7-3,TRBJ2-3
ASSLHSARSSYEQY,.,TRBV27,TRBJ2-7
ASSGVVNSRYEQY,.,TRBV19,TRBJ2-7